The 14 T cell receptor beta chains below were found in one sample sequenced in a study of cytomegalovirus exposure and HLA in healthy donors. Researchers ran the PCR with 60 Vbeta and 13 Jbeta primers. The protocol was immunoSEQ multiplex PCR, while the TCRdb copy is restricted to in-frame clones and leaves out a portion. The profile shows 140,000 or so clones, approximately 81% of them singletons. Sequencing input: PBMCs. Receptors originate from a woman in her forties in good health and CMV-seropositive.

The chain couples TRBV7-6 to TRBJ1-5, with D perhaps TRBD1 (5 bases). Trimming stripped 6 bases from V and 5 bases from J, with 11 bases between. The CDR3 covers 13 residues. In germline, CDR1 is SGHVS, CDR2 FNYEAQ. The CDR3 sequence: CASSLTEDQPQHF. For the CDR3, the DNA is TGTGCCAGCAGTTTGACAGAAGATCAGCCCCAGCATTTT. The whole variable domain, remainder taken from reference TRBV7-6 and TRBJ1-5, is GAGVSQSPRYKVTKRGQDVALRCDPISGHVSLYWYRQALGQGPEFLTYFNYEAQQDKSGLPNDRFSAERPEGSISTLTIQRTEQRDSAMYRCASSLTEDQPQHFGDGTRLSIL.

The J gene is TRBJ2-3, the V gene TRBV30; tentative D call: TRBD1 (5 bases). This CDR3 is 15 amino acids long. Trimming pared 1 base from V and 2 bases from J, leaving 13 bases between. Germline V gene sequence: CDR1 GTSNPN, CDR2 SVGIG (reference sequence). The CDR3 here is CAWSAKTEPTDTQYF. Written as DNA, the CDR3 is TGTGCCTGGAGTGCAAAGACAGAGCCCACAGATACGCAGTATTTT.

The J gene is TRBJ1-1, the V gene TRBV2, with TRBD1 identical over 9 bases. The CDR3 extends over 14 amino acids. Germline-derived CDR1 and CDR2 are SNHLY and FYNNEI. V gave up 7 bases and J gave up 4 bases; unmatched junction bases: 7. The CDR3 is CASTEETGGTEAFF. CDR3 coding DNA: TGTGCCAGCACCGAGGAGACAGGGGGCACTGAAGCTTTCTTT.

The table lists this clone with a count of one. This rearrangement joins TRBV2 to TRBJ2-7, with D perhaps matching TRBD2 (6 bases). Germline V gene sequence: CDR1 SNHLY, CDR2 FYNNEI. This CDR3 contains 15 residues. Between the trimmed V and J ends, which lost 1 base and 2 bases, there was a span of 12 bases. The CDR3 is CASSEEGGLTYEQYF. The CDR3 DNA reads TGTGCCAGCAGTGAAGAGGGAGGCCTTACCTACGAGCAGTACTTC.

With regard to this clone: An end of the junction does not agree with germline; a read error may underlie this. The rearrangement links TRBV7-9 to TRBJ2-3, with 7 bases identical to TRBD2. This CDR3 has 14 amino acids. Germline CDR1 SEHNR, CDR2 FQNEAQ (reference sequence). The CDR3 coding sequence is TGTTCCAGCAGCTTTACTAGCGCAACAGATACGCAGTATTTT. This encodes CSSSFTSATDTQYF.

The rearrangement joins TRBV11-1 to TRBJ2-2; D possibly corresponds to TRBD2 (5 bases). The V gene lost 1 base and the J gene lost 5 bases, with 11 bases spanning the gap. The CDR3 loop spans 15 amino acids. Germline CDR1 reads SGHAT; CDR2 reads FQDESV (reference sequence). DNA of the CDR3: TGTGCCAGCAGCTTAGAGGGAGAAAATACCGGGGAGCTGTTTTTT. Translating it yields CASSLEGENTGELFF.

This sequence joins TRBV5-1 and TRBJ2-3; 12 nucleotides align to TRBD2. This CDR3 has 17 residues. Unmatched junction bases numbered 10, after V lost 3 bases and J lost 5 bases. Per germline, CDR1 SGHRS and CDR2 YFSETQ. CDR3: CASSSDPSGRAGDTQYF. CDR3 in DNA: TGCGCCAGCAGCTCCGACCCTAGCGGGAGGGCTGGAGATACGCAGTATTTT.

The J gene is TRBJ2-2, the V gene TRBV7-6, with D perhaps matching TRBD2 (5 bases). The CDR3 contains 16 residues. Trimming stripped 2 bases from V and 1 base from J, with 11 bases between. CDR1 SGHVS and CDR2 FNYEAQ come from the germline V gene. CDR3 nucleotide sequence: TGTGCCAGCAGCTTAAGTCCAGCGGAGAACACCGGGGAGCTGTTTTTT. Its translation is CASSLSPAENTGELFF. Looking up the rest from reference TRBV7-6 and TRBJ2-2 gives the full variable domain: GAGVSQSPRYKVTKRGQDVALRCDPISGHVSLYWYRQALGQGPEFLTYFNYEAQQDKSGLPNDRFSAERPEGSISTLTIQRTEQRDSAMYRCASSLSPAENTGELFFGEGSRLTVL.

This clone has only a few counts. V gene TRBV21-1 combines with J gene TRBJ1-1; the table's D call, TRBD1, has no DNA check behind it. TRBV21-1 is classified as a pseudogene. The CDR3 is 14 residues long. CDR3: CASSNLPGRTEAFF. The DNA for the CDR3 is TGTGCCAGCAGCAATTTGCCAGGTCGCACTGAAGCTTTCTTT.

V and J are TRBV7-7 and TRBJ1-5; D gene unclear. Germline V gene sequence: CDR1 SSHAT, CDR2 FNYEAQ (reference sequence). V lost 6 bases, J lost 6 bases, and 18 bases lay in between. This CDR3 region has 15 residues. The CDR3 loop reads CASRFALGSAQPQHF. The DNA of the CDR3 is TGTGCCAGCAGATTTGCTTTGGGTAGCGCTCAGCCCCAGCATTTT. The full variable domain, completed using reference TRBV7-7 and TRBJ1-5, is GAGVSQSPRYKVTKRGQDVTLRCDPISSHATLYWYQQALGQGPEFLTYFNYEAQPDKSGLPSDRFSAERPEGSISTLTIQRTEQRDSAMYRCASRFALGSAQPQHFGDGTRLSIL.

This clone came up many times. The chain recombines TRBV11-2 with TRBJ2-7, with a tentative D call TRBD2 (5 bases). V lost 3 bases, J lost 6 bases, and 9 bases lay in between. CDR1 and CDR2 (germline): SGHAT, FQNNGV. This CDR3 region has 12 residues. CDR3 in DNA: TGTGCCAGCAGCTTTGAGCGGTCCGAGCAGTACTTC. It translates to CASSFERSEQYF.

The CDR3: CASSPLLVLGNQPQHF. DNA of the CDR3: TGTGCCAGCAGTCCACTCTTGGTCTTGGGCAATCAGCCCCAGCATTTT. V is TRBV28 and J is TRBJ1-5; no reliable D call. Germline V gene sequence: CDR1 MDHEN, CDR2 SYDVKM. V shed 5 bases and J shed 2 bases, with 16 bases lying between them. CDR3 length: 16 amino acids.

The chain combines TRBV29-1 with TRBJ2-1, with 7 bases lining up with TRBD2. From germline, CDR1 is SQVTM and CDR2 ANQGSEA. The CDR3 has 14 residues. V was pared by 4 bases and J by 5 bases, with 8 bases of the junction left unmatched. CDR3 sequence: CSVVREGFDNEQFF. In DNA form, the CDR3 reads TGCAGCGTTGTAAGGGAGGGGTTCGACAATGAGCAGTTCTTC.

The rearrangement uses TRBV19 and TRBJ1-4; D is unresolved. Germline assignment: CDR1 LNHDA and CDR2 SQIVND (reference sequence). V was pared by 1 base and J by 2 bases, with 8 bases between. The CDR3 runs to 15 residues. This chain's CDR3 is CASSIGGSTNEKLFF. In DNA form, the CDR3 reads TGTGCCAGTAGTATAGGCGGGAGTACTAATGAAAAACTGTTTTTT.